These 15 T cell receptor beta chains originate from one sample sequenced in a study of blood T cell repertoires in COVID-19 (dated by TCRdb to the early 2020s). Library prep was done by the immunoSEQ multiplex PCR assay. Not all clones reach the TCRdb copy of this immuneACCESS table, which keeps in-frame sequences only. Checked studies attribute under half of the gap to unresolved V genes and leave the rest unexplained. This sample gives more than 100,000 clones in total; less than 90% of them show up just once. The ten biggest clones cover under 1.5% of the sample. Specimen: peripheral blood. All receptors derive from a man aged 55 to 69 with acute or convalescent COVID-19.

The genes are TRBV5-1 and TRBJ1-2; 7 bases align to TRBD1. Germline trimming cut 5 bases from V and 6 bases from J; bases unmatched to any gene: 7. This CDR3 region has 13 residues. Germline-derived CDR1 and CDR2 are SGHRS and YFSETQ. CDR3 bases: TGCGCCAGCAGGCAGGGGGGCTTAAATGGCTACACCTTC. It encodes CASRQGGLNGYTF.

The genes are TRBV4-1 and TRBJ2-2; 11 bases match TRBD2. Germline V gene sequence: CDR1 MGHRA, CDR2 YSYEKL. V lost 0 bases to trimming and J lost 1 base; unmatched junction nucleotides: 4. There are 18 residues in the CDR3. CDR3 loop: CASSQDRLAGQNTGELFF. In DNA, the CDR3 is TGCGCCAGCAGCCAAGATAGACTAGCGGGACAGAACACCGGGGAGCTGTTTTTT.

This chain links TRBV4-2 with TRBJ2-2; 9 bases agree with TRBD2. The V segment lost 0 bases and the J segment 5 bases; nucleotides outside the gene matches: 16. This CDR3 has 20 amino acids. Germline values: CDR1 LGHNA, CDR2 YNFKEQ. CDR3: CASSQDPLLAGIRKTGELFF. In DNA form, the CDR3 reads TGTGCCAGCAGCCAAGATCCCCTCCTAGCGGGAATTCGAAAGACCGGGGAGCTGTTTTTT.

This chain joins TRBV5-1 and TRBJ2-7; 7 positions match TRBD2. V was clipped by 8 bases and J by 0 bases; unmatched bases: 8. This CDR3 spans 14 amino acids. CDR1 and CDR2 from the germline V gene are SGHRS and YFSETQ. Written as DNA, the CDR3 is TGCGCCAGTAAGCGGGGATCGAGCTCCTACGAGCAGTACTTC. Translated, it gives CASKRGSSSYEQYF.

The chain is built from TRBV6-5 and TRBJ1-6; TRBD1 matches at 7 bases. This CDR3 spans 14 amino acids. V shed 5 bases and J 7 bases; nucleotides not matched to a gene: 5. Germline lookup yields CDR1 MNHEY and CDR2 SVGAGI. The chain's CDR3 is CASSLDRPNSPLHF. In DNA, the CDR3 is TGTGCCAGCAGTCTGGACAGGCCCAATTCACCCCTCCACTTT.

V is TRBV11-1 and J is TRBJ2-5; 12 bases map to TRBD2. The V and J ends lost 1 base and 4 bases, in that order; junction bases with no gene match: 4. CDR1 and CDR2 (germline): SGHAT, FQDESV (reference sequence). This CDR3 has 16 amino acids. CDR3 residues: CASSLGLAGAIETQYF. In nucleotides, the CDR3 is TGTGCCAGCAGCTTAGGACTAGCGGGAGCGATAGAGACCCAGTACTTC. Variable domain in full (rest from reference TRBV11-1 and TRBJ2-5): EAEVAQSPRYKITEKSQAVAFWCDPISGHATLYWYRQILGQGPELLVQFQDESVVDDSQLPKDRFSAERLKGVDSTLKIQPAELGDSAMYLCASSLGLAGAIETQYFGPGTRLLVL.

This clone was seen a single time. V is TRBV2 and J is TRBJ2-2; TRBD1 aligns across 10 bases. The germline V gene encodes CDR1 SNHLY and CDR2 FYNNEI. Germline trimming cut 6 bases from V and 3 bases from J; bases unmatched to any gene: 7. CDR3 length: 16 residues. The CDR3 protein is CASRRGQGRYTGELFF. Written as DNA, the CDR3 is TGTGCCAGCAGGAGGGGACAGGGGAGGTACACCGGGGAGCTGTTTTTT.

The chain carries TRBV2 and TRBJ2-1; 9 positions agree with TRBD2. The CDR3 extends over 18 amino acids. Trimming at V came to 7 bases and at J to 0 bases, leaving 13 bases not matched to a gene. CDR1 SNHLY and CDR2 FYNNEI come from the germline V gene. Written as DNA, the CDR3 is TGTGCCAGCATAAAAACCTGGGCGGGAGGGACCTCCTACAATGAGCAGTTCTTC. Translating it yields CASIKTWAGGTSYNEQFF.

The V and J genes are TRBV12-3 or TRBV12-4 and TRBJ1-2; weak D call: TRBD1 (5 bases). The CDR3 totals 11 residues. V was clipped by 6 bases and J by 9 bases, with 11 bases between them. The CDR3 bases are TGTGCCAGCAGGGGGGGTTGGAGCTACACCTTC. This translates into CASRGGWSYTF.

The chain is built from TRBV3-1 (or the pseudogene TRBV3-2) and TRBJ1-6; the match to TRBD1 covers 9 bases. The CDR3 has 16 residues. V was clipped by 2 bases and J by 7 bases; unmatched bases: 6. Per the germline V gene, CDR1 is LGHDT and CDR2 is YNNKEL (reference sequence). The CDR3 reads CASSQSPDRGNSPLHF. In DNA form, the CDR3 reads TGTGCCAGCAGCCAAAGCCCGGACAGGGGAAATTCACCCCTCCACTTT.

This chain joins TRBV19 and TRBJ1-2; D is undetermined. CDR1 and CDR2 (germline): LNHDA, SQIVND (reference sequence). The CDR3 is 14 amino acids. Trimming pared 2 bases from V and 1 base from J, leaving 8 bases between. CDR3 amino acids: CASSILMSNYGYTF. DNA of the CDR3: TGTGCCAGTAGTATATTGATGAGTAACTATGGCTACACCTTC. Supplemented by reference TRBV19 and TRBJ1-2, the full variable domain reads DGGITQSPKYLFRKEGQNVTLSCEQNLNHDAMYWYRQDPGQGLRLIYYSQIVNDFQKGDIAEGYSVSREKKESFPLTVTSAQKNPTAFYLCASSILMSNYGYTFGSGTRLTVV.

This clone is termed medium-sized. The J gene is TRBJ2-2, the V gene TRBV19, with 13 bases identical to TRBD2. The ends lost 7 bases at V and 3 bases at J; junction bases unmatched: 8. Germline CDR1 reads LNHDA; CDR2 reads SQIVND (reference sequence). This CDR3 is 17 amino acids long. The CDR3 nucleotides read TGTGCCAGTAATGCACTAGCGGGAGGGCCTGACACCGGGGAGCTGTTTTTT. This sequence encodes CASNALAGGPDTGELFF. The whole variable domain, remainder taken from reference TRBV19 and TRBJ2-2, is DGGITQSPKYLFRKEGQNVTLSCEQNLNHDAMYWYRQDPGQGLRLIYYSQIVNDFQKGDIAEGYSVSREKKESFPLTVTSAQKNPTAFYLCASNALAGGPDTGELFFGEGSRLTVL.

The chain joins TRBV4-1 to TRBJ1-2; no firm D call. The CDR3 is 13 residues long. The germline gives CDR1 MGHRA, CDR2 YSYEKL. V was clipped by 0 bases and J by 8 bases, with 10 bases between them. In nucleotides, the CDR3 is TGCGCCAGCAGCCAAGATTTAGTTATGGGCTACACCTTC. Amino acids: CASSQDLVMGYTF.

CDR3 nucleotides: TGTGCCAGCAGCCAAGATCCACAGTCAAGCGAGCAGTACTTC. This codes for CASSQDPQSSEQYF. V gene TRBV3-1 (or the pseudogene TRBV3-2) combines with J gene TRBJ2-7, with no clear D. Germline CDR1 and CDR2: LGHDT and YNNKEL (reference sequence). The ends were cut back, 0 bases at V and 6 bases at J, with 12 bases in the middle. CDR3 length: 14 residues.

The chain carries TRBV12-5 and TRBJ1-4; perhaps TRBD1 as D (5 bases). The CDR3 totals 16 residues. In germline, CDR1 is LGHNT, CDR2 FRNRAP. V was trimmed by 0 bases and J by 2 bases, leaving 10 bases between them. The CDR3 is CASGLVLYRTNEKLFF. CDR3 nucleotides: TGTGCTAGTGGTTTGGTACTTTACAGGACTAATGAAAAACTGTTTTTT.